What follows describes a single T cell receptor beta chain. The data stem from a study of blood T cell repertoires in COVID-19. This CDR3 contains 17 residues. Germline V CDR1 and CDR2: SGHRS, YFSETQ. Trimming stripped 0 bases from V and 0 bases from J, with 13 bases between. Generated by immunoSEQ multiplex PCR, the TCRdb table keeps only in-frame clones and is missing some. The sample lists some 530,000 clones, around nine tenths occurring once. The chain joins TRBV5-1 to TRBJ2-1; tentatively, D is TRBD2 (6 bases). The sample consisted of PBMCs or T cells enriched from blood (not recorded which). The clonotype was recovered from an older woman who had recovered from COVID-19. CDR3 coding DNA: TGCGCCAGCAGCTTGGAGGCAGGAGGGTCCTCCTACAATGAGCAGTTCTTC. It specifies CASSLEAGGSSYNEQFF.